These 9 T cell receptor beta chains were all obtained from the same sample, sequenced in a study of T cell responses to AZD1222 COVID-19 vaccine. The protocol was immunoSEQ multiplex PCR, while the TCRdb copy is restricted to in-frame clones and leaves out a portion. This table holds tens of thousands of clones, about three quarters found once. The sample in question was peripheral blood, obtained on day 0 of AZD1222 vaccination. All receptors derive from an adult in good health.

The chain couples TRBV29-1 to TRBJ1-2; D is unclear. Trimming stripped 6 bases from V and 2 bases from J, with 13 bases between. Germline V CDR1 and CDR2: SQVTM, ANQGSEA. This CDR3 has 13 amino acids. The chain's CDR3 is CSVSETGNYGYTF. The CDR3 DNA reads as TGCAGCGTCTCGGAGACGGGGAACTATGGCTACACCTTC.

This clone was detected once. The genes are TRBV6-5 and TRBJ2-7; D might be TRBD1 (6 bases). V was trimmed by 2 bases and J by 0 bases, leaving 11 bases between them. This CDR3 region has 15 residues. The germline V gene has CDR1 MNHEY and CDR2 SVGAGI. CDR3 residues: CASSYEGESSYEQYF. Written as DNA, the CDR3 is TGTGCCAGCAGTTACGAGGGGGAGAGCTCCTACGAGCAGTACTTC.

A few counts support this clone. The CDR3 nucleotides are TGCAGTGCTAGTCGATTCGATTTGAACACTGAAGCTTTCTTT. Translated, it gives CSASRFDLNTEAFF. The chain couples TRBV20-1 to TRBJ1-1; D is undetermined. Trimming pared 3 bases from V and 0 bases from J, leaving 11 bases between. This CDR3 has 14 amino acids. CDR1 DFQATT and CDR2 SNEGSKA come from the germline V gene (reference sequence).

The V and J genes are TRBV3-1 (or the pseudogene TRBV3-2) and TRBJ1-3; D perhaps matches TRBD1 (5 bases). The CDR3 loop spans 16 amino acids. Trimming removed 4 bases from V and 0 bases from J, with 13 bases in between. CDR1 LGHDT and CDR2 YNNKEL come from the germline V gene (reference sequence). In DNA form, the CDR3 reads TGTGCCAGCAGCCCCAATCGAGGGGCCTCTGGAAACACCATATATTTT. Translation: CASSPNRGASGNTIYF.

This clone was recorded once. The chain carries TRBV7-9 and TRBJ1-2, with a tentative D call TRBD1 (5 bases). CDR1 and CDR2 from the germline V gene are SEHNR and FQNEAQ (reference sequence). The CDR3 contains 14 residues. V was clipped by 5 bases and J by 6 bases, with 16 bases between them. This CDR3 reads CASSTLQAMDGYTF. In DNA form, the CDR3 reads TGTGCCAGCAGCACCTTACAGGCGATGGATGGCTACACCTTC.

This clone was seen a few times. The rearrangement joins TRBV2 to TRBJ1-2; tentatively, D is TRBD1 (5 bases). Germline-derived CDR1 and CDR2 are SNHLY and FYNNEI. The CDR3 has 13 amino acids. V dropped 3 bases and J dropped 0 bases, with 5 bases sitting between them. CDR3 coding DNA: TGTGCCAGCAGTGAGGGACCTAACTATGGCTACACCTTC. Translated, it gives CASSEGPNYGYTF.

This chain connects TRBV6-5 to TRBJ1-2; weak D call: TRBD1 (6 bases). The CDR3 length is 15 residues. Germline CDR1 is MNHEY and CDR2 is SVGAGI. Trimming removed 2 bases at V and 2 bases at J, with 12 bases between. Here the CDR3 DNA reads TGTGCCAGCAGTTACCCCGACAGGCCCAACTATGGCTACACCTTC. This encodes CASSYPDRPNYGYTF.

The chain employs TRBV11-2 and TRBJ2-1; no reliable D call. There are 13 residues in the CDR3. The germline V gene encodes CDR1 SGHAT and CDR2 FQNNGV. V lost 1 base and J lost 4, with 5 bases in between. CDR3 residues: CASSLGLYNEQFF. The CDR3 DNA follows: TGTGCCAGCAGCTTAGGACTTTACAATGAGCAGTTCTTC.

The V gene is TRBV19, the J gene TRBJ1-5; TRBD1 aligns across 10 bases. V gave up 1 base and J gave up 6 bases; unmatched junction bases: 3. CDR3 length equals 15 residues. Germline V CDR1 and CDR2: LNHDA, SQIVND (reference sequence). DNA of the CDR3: TGTGCCAGTAGTATAGGGGACAGGGGTTTTCAGCCCCAGCATTTT. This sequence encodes CASSIGDRGFQPQHF.